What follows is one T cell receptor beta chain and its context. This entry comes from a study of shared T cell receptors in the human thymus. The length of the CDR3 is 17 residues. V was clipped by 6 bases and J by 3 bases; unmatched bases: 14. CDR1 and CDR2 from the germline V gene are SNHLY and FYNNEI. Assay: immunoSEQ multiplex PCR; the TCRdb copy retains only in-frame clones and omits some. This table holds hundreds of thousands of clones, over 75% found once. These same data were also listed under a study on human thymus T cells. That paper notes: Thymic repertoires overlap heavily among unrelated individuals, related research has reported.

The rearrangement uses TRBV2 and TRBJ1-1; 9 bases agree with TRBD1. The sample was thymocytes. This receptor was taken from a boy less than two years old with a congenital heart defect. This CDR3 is CASSGYQQGARDTEAFF. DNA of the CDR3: TGTGCCAGCAGCGGGTACCAACAGGGGGCGAGGGACACTGAAGCTTTCTTT.